This T cell receptor (beta chain) was observed in a study of shared clonotypes between healthy human individuals. The CDR3 spans 13 residues. The germline V gene encodes CDR1 MGHDK and CDR2 SYGVNS. Sequenced by immunoSEQ multiplex PCR; TCRdb stores in-frame clones only, minus some. The top ten hold roughly 0.4% of the sample, which has about 1.5 million clones, 98% seen once. Concerning this clone itself: A read error may produce the germline difference seen at one junction end.

The specimen sequenced was naive CD4+ T cells sorted from blood. Subset in this sample: CD45RA+ positively selected. This chain uses TRBV25-1 with TRBJ1-1, with 12 positions matching TRBD1. This receptor was taken from a man aged 25 to 45 in good health. The CDR3 loop reads CASSEYGDRGHSF. CDR3 bases: TGTGCCAGCAGTGAATATGGGGACAGGGGGCACTCCTTT.